These T cell receptor beta chains were read from a single sample in a study of cytomegalovirus exposure and HLA in healthy donors. TCRdb keeps only in-frame clones here, not all; method: immunoSEQ multiplex PCR. The sample consists of roughly 250,000 clones, 86% of them appearing once. Sequenced input: PBMCs. The receptors originated from a woman aged 25 to 45 in good health and CMV-seropositive. The CDR3 runs from the conserved cysteine through the conserved F or W. Fields, in order: V gene, D gene, J gene, clone size, CDR3 protein, CDR3 DNA. The D gene is left open where the match is weak. Size is omitted from some rows. Given values are once, few, many or a class for expanded clones.

TRBV19	.	TRBJ1-5	.	CASSIDMETTGYQPQHF	TGTGCCAGTAGTATAGACATGGAGACCACCGGCTATCAGCCCCAGCATTTT
TRBV7-9	.	TRBJ2-7	.	CASSSSTEQYF	TGTGCCAGCAGCTCCTCTACGGAGCAGTACTTC
TRBV2	.	TRBJ2-1	.	CASVLSPSSYNEQFF	TGTGCCAGCGTTTTAAGCCCAAGCTCCTACAATGAGCAGTTCTTC
TRBV5-1	.	TRBJ1-2	.	CASSLAGTYGYTF	TGCGCCAGCAGCTTGGCAGGGACTTATGGCTACACCTTC
TRBV19	TRBD2	TRBJ2-2	.	CASLHSGRRAGVDGELFF	TGTGCCAGCCTTCACTCAGGTCGGCGAGCGGGAGTGGACGGGGAGCTGTTTTTT
TRBV19	TRBD2	TRBJ2-7	.	CASSALAGTYEQYF	TGTGCCAGTAGTGCACTAGCGGGAACGTACGAGCAGTACTTC
TRBV19	.	TRBJ2-6	.	CASTTVQASSGANVLTF	TGTGCCAGTACCACGGTTCAGGCAAGCTCTGGGGCCAACGTCCTGACTTTC
TRBV5-1	.	TRBJ2-2	.	CASSLLTGANTGELFF	TGCGCCAGCAGCCTACTGACAGGCGCGAACACCGGGGAGCTGTTTTTT
TRBV5-6	.	TRBJ1-1	few	CASSLNLNTEAFF	TGTGCCAGCAGCTTGAACCTAAACACTGAAGCTTTCTTT
TRBV21-1	.	TRBJ2-7	.	CASSKGLAVHTYEQYF	TGTGCCAGCAGCAAAGGTCTAGCGGTACATACTTACGAGCAGTACTTC
TRBV27	.	TRBJ1-1	.	CASSLGFREMNTEAFF	TGTGCCAGCAGTTTAGGTTTTCGGGAAATGAACACTGAAGCTTTCTTT
TRBV5-1	.	TRBJ2-7	.	CASSLAGSGYEQYF	TGCGCCAGCAGCTTGGCCGGGAGTGGATACGAGCAGTACTTC
TRBV4-1	TRBD1	TRBJ1-2	.	CASSQEGPGQGNYGYTF	TGCGCCAGCAGCCAAGAAGGGCCGGGACAGGGAAACTATGGCTACACCTTC
TRBV5-1	.	TRBJ2-2	.	CASGDFTTGELFF	TGCGCCAGCGGGGACTTCACCACCGGGGAGCTGTTTTTT
TRBV25-1	TRBD1	TRBJ1-5	.	CASSTRDRTSQSFEPQHF	TGTGCCAGCAGTACCCGGGACAGAACTTCCCAAAGTTTTGAGCCCCAGCATTTT
TRBV5-1	.	TRBJ2-1	.	CASSPPSSGSGTNNEQFF	TGCGCCAGCAGCCCCCCCTCCTCGGGTAGCGGAACTAACAATGAGCAGTTCTTC
TRBV5-4	TRBD2	TRBJ2-3	.	CASSLGGTSGRKCTQYF	TGTGCCAGCAGCTTGGGAGGGACTAGCGGGAGGAAGTGTACGCAGTATTTT
TRBV9	.	TRBJ1-1	.	CASSPPEVGALNTEAFF	TGTGCCAGCAGCCCCCCGGAGGTCGGAGCCCTGAACACTGAAGCTTTCTTT
TRBV28	.	TRBJ2-7	.	CASSLLEPIYEQYF	TGTGCCAGCAGTTTATTAGAGCCCATCTACGAGCAGTACTTC
TRBV9	TRBD2	TRBJ2-1	.	CASSESAGRGNEQFF	TGTGCCAGCAGCGAGTCAGCGGGACGAGGGAATGAGCAGTTCTTC
TRBV18	TRBD1	TRBJ2-7	.	CASSPDRGNYEQYF	TGTGCCAGCTCCCCAGACAGGGGGAACTACGAGCAGTACTTC
TRBV5-1	.	TRBJ1-5	.	CASSFLTGPNQPQHF	TGCGCCAGCAGCTTTCTCACAGGGCCAAATCAGCCCCAGCATTTT
TRBV27	.	TRBJ1-2	.	CASRRTEGDGYTF	TGTGCCAGCAGAAGGACAGAGGGGGATGGCTACACCTTC
TRBV2	.	TRBJ1-2	.	CASSDTKSYGYTF	TGTGCCAGCAGCGATACAAAAAGCTATGGCTACACCTTC
TRBV2	TRBD2	TRBJ2-7	.	CASSWGLAENYEQYF	TGTGCCAGCAGCTGGGGACTAGCGGAGAACTACGAGCAGTACTTC
TRBV7-8	TRBD1	TRBJ2-7	once	CASSNRDRLSEQYF	TGTGCCAGCAGCAACCGGGACAGGTTATCCGAGCAGTACTTC
TRBV30	.	TRBJ2-7	.	CAWSVGPGSYEQYF	TGTGCCTGGAGTGTAGGGCCGGGATCCTACGAGCAGTACTTC
TRBV7-9	.	TRBJ1-4	.	CATTGIGSEKLFF	TGTGCCACCACCGGGATTGGATCAGAAAAACTGTTTTTT
TRBV11-2	TRBD1	TRBJ2-7	.	CASSLLGQPWEQYF	TGTGCCAGCAGCTTACTGGGACAGCCCTGGGAGCAGTACTTC
TRBV7-9	.	TRBJ2-5	.	CASSLAYRQWETQYF	TGTGCCAGCAGCTTAGCGTACAGGCAGTGGGAGACCCAGTACTTC
TRBV7-9	TRBD1	TRBJ2-5	.	CASSLGTGQETQYF	TGTGCCAGCAGCTTAGGGACAGGACAAGAGACCCAGTACTTC
TRBV4-1	.	TRBJ2-1	.	CASSQRILAGEQFF	TGCGCCAGCAGCCAACGTATATTGGCGGGTGAGCAGTTCTTC
TRBV11-2	TRBD1	TRBJ2-2	.	CASSLGQGQPGELFF	TGTGCCAGCAGCTTGGGACAGGGGCAGCCCGGGGAGCTGTTTTTT
TRBV18	TRBD1	TRBJ1-5	.	CASSRQGNQPQHF	TGTGCCAGCTCAAGACAGGGGAATCAGCCCCAGCATTTT
TRBV10-2	.	TRBJ2-2	few	CASSDGLSNTGELFF	TGCGCCAGCAGTGATGGACTGTCGAACACCGGGGAGCTGTTTTTT
TRBV2	.	TRBJ1-4	once	CASSEWAQNEKLFF	TGTGCCAGCAGTGAATGGGCCCAAAATGAAAAACTGTTTTTT
TRBV28	.	TRBJ1-5	few	CASSYSGAQPQHF	TGTGCCAGCAGTTACTCAGGGGCCCAGCCCCAGCATTTT
TRBV5-1	.	TRBJ2-6	.	CASSLIGGSGANVLTF	TGCGCCAGCAGCTTGATAGGCGGGTCTGGGGCCAACGTCCTGACTTTC
TRBV11-2	.	TRBJ2-2	.	CASSDERSGELFF	TGTGCCAGCAGCGATGAAAGGAGCGGGGAGCTGTTTTTT